This TCR beta chain was identified during a study of blood T cell repertoires in COVID-19. Study-level background: Sample material is recorded as cDNA or gDNA derived from T cells, B-cell-depleted T cells, or PBMCs.

This CDR3 region has 13 residues. The V gene's germline CDR1 is SNHLY and CDR2 FYNNEI. V shed 7 bases and J shed 5 bases, with 14 bases lying between them. Individuals aged about 18 to 100 years were recruited from about two dozen US areas. Membership in each cohort depended on participant-reported clinical history. Some clones are missing from TCRdb's copy, which holds only in-frame ones; the method was immunoSEQ multiplex PCR. Of approximately 120,000 clones listed, over 80% are singletons. The table lists this clone with a few counts. This clonotype originated in a young man who had recovered from COVID-19. The sequencing input was PBMCs or T cells enriched from blood (not recorded which). The V and J genes are TRBV2 and TRBJ2-5; weak D call: TRBD2 (6 bases). The CDR3 protein is CASKSGDGETQYF. The DNA of the CDR3 is TGTGCCAGCAAATCGGGGGACGGGGAGACCCAGTACTTC.